The 29 T cell receptor beta chains below were found in one sample sequenced in a study of cytomegalovirus exposure and HLA in healthy donors. PCR involved 60 Vbeta and 13 Jbeta primers. Profiled with immunoSEQ multiplex PCR; TCRdb holds only in-frame clones, not every one. Of about 160,000 clones in the sample, around 80% were seen once. Sequenced input: PBMCs. The source of these receptors is a male donor in good health and CMV-seronegative.

The table lists this clone with a few counts. The rearrangement links TRBV5-1 to TRBJ2-7; 13 positions agree with TRBD2. Trimming removed 4 bases from V and 7 bases from J; junction bases left unmatched: 5. The CDR3 length is 14 residues. The germline V gene has CDR1 SGHRS and CDR2 YFSETQ. CDR3 DNA sequence: TGCGCCAGCAGCCCGGGACTAGCGGGGAGGGAGCAGTACTTC. This encodes CASSPGLAGREQYF.

This chain connects TRBV19 to TRBJ1-5, with TRBD1 matching 7 bases. From germline, CDR1 is LNHDA and CDR2 SQIVND (reference sequence). V shed 7 bases, J shed 9 bases, and the junction held 9 bases outside the gene matches. CDR3 size: 13 residues. The CDR3 spells CASTTGEGRPQHF. The CDR3 DNA reads as TGTGCCAGTACAACAGGGGAAGGTAGGCCCCAGCATTTT.

This clone was detected once. For the CDR3, the DNA is TGTGCCAGCAGCCGAGGGACTGCCACAGATACGCAGTATTTT. This codes for CASSRGTATDTQYF. This chain uses TRBV4-2 with TRBJ2-3, with D perhaps matching TRBD2 (6 bases). The CDR3 extends over 14 amino acids. The V gene lost 4 bases and the J gene lost 2 bases, with 10 bases spanning the gap. From germline, CDR1 is LGHNA and CDR2 YNFKEQ.

This sequence joins TRBV7-2 and TRBJ2-2; unclear D gene. Trimming took 1 base from V and 6 from J, leaving 18 bases between them. This CDR3 is built from 17 residues. The V gene's germline CDR1 is SGHTA and CDR2 FQGNSA. The CDR3 reads CASSLGLTRLRPGELFF. The CDR3 coding sequence is TGTGCCAGCAGCTTAGGATTGACGCGGCTGAGGCCCGGGGAGCTGTTTTTT. Based on the CDR3 plus reference TRBV7-2 and TRBJ2-2, the full variable domain is GAGVSQSPSNKVTEKGKDVELRCDPISGHTALYWYRQSLGQGLEFLIYFQGNSAPDKSGLPSDRFSAERTGGSVSTLTIQRTQQEDSAVYLCASSLGLTRLRPGELFFGEGSRLTVL.

The rearrangement uses TRBV28 and TRBJ1-3; D remains ambiguous. From germline, CDR1 is MDHEN and CDR2 SYDVKM. The CDR3 contains 15 residues. V lost 5 bases to trimming and J lost 4 bases, with 15 bases between them. The CDR3 region is CASSPGLSSGNTIYF. CDR3 bases: TGTGCCAGCAGTCCTGGACTTTCTTCGGGAAACACCATATATTTT.

The rearrangement uses TRBV5-4 and TRBJ1-3; 8 bases are shared with TRBD1. The germline V gene has CDR1 SGHNT and CDR2 YYREEE (reference sequence). The CDR3 has 15 amino acids. Losses at the gene ends were 4 bases for V and 4 bases for J; bases not matched to a gene: 7. CDR3 coding DNA: TGTGCCAGCAGCCGATCAGGGGGCGAAGGAAACACCATATATTTT. This translates into CASSRSGGEGNTIYF.

The chain is built from TRBV19 and TRBJ1-3; D remains ambiguous. Trimming cost V 5 bases and J 0 bases, with 8 bases left between them. The CDR3 contains 14 residues. Germline V gives CDR1 LNHDA, CDR2 SQIVND (reference sequence). DNA for the CDR3: TGTGCCAGTAGTTCAGGAATCTCTGGAAACACCATATATTTT. It specifies CASSSGISGNTIYF.

V usage is TRBV10-3 and J usage is TRBJ1-3; TRBD1 is a possible D gene (6 bases). V lost 0 bases to trimming and J lost 4 bases, with 10 bases between them. CDR1 and CDR2 from the germline V gene are ENHRY and SYGVKD. The CDR3 has 15 residues. CDR3 DNA sequence: TGTGCCATCAGTGAGTCGGGAGGGACAGGAAACACCATATATTTT. Translating it yields CAISESGGTGNTIYF.

The chain carries TRBV7-8 and TRBJ1-2; the D gene is possibly TRBD1 (6 bases). The germline V and J ends were trimmed by 5 bases and 8 bases, with 18 bases remaining between them. Per the germline V gene, CDR1 is SGHVS and CDR2 is FQNEAQ. The CDR3 totals 14 residues. The CDR3 DNA reads as TGTGCCAGCAGCGAGAGCGACACAGGGCAAGGCTACACCTTC. Translated: CASSESDTGQGYTF.

The rearrangement joins TRBV15 to TRBJ1-6; 7 bases line up with TRBD1. Germline V lookup: CDR1 LNHNV, CDR2 YYDKDF (reference sequence). The CDR3 extends over 17 amino acids. J was trimmed by 7 bases and V by 5 bases; bases with no gene match: 14. The CDR3 bases are TGTGCCACCAGCCGGAGTAGAGGCGGGACAGTAAATTCACCCCTCCACTTT. Translation: CATSRSRGGTVNSPLHF. Using reference TRBV15 and TRBJ1-6 for the parts outside the CDR3, the full variable domain is DAMVIQNPRYQVTQFGKPVTLSCSQTLNHNVMYWYQQKSSQAPKLLFHYYDKDFNNEADTPDNFQSRRPNTSFCFLDIRSPGLGDTAMYLCATSRSRGGTVNSPLHFGNGTRLTVT.

The rearrangement uses TRBV18 and TRBJ1-1; 8 bases fit TRBD1. Germline CDR1 is KGHSH and CDR2 is LQKENI. After removal of 4 bases from V and 1 base from J, the junction contained 8 bases not matched to a gene. The CDR3 is 16 residues long. For the CDR3, the DNA is TGTGCCAGCTCACACAGCTGGACAGGGAAGAACACTGAAGCTTTCTTT. It yields the protein CASSHSWTGKNTEAFF.

The gene calls are TRBV18 and TRBJ2-1, with D possibly being TRBD2 (6 bases). With 2 bases removed from V and 9 bases from J, the gap between germline ends came to 11 bases. CDR3 size: 13 residues. The germline gives CDR1 KGHSH, CDR2 LQKENI. The DNA of the CDR3 is TGTGCCAGCTCACCAGAAAGGGGACTTGAGCAGTTCTTC. Its translation: CASSPERGLEQFF.

The chain uses TRBV19 and TRBJ2-2; TRBD2 might be the D (5 bases). From germline, CDR1 is LNHDA and CDR2 SQIVND (reference sequence). The V end lost 2 bases, the J end lost 4 bases, and 11 bases lay between the germline ends. The CDR3 is made up of 15 amino acids. The CDR3 sequence is CASSILRGLTGELFF. The CDR3 bases are TGTGCCAGTAGTATACTCAGAGGGCTCACCGGGGAGCTGTTTTTT. Together with reference TRBV19 and TRBJ2-2, the CDR3 gives the full variable domain: DGGITQSPKYLFRKEGQNVTLSCEQNLNHDAMYWYRQDPGQGLRLIYYSQIVNDFQKGDIAEGYSVSREKKESFPLTVTSAQKNPTAFYLCASSILRGLTGELFFGEGSRLTVL.

This chain joins TRBV7-2 and TRBJ2-2; a possible D gene is TRBD1 (6 bases). The CDR3 consists of 15 residues. CDR1 and CDR2 (germline): SGHTA, FQGNSA. V lost 2 bases and J lost 6, with 13 bases in between. The CDR3 loop is CASSLKTGRSGELFF. CDR3 coding DNA: TGTGCCAGCAGCTTAAAGACAGGACGGTCCGGGGAGCTGTTTTTT. The full variable domain, in which reference TRBV7-2 and TRBJ2-2 provide the parts outside the CDR3, is GAGVSQSPSNKVTEKGKDVELRCDPISGHTALYWYRQSLGQGLEFLIYFQGNSAPDKSGLPSDRFSAERTGGSVSTLTIQRTQQEDSAVYLCASSLKTGRSGELFFGEGSRLTVL.

V and J are TRBV5-1 and TRBJ2-3, with D tentatively TRBD2 (6 bases). Germline CDR1 reads SGHRS; CDR2 reads YFSETQ. The germline V and J ends were trimmed by 7 bases and 1 base, with 13 bases remaining between them. The CDR3 extends over 14 amino acids. The CDR3 reads CASSSGGGTDTQYF. The DNA of the CDR3 is TGCGCCAGCTCATCTGGCGGGGGCACAGATACGCAGTATTTT.

The chain links TRBV5-1 to TRBJ2-3; a possible D gene is TRBD2 (5 bases). CDR1 and CDR2 from the germline V gene are SGHRS and YFSETQ. The CDR3 has 14 amino acids. V dropped 0 bases and J dropped 4 bases, with 9 bases sitting between them. The CDR3 bases are TGCGCCAGCAGCTTGGCGGGGAATTCAGATACGCAGTATTTT. Translating it yields CASSLAGNSDTQYF.

In this sample, this clone turned up a few times. The rearrangement uses TRBV5-1 and TRBJ1-1; D is unresolved. Trimming took off 4 bases at V and 1 base at J, with 8 bases between the two ends. The CDR3 totals 13 residues. The germline V gene encodes CDR1 SGHRS and CDR2 YFSETQ. The CDR3 region has the DNA TGCGCCAGCAGCGTACAGCCGAACACTGAAGCTTTCTTT. This encodes CASSVQPNTEAFF.

The gene calls are TRBV28 and TRBJ2-7; D gene unclear. With 5 bases removed from V and 5 bases from J, the gap between germline ends came to 19 bases. Germline V lookup: CDR1 MDHEN, CDR2 SYDVKM. The CDR3 extends over 15 amino acids. The CDR3, as DNA: TGTGCCAGCAGTCCGCGGCGACCGTCTCAGAACGAGCAGTACTTC. Protein sequence: CASSPRRPSQNEQYF.

The chain joins TRBV21-1 to TRBJ2-5; the D call of TRBD2 is as the table states it, not checked on the DNA. TRBV21-1 is noted as a pseudogene. The CDR3 sequence is 14 residues long. CDR3 coding DNA: TGTGCCAGCAGCCCCCGAGGGGAGGAAGAGACCCAGTACTTC. Amino acids: CASSPRGEEETQYF.

The chain carries TRBV2 and TRBJ1-2; D possibly corresponds to TRBD1 (5 bases). V lost 1 base and J lost 1, with 10 bases in between. The CDR3 length is 15 residues. Looked up from germline, CDR1 is SNHLY and CDR2 is FYNNEI. This chain's CDR3 is CASSEGGRINYGYTF. The CDR3, as DNA: TGTGCCAGCAGTGAAGGGGGCAGGATTAACTATGGCTACACCTTC.

This clone was seen only once. V usage is TRBV6-1 and J usage is TRBJ1-5, with 9 bases matching TRBD1. CDR1 MNHNS and CDR2 SASEGT come from the germline V gene. This CDR3 spans 14 amino acids. Trimming at V came to 5 bases and at J to 7 bases, leaving 6 bases not matched to a gene. CDR3 in amino acids: CASSSRDRDQPQHF. In DNA, the CDR3 is TGTGCCAGCAGTAGCCGGGACAGGGACCAGCCCCAGCATTTT.

The gene calls are TRBV2 and TRBJ1-5, with no clear D. Germline values: CDR1 SNHLY, CDR2 FYNNEI. The CDR3 spans 12 residues. The V end was cut by 6 bases, the J end by 4 bases, with 7 bases between. In DNA, the CDR3 is TGTGCCAGCAGCCCCCCTAATCAGCCCCAGCATTTT. It yields the protein CASSPPNQPQHF.

The chain carries TRBV7-2 and TRBJ2-2, with 10 bases lining up with TRBD2. This CDR3 is 18 amino acids long. Germline assignment: CDR1 SGHTA and CDR2 FQGNSA. With V trimmed by 2 bases and J by 5 bases, 11 bases remained unmatched. CDR3 sequence: CASSLQPSGSQGTGELFF. The CDR3 DNA reads TGTGCCAGCAGCTTACAGCCTAGCGGGAGTCAGGGAACCGGGGAGCTGTTTTTT. The entire variable domain, with the rest obtained from reference TRBV7-2 and TRBJ2-2, is as follows: GAGVSQSPSNKVTEKGKDVELRCDPISGHTALYWYRQSLGQGLEFLIYFQGNSAPDKSGLPSDRFSAERTGGSVSTLTIQRTQQEDSAVYLCASSLQPSGSQGTGELFFGEGSRLTVL.

The CDR3 loop reads CASSWGQGENYEQYF. The CDR3 DNA reads as TGCGCCAGCAGCTGGGGGCAGGGAGAGAACTACGAGCAGTACTTC. The rearrangement joins TRBV5-1 to TRBJ2-7; perhaps TRBD1 as D (6 bases). The V and J ends lost 3 bases and 3 bases respectively, with 16 bases between them. CDR3 length equals 15 residues. CDR1 is SGHRS and CDR2 is YFSETQ in the germline V gene. Full variable domain (rest looked up from reference TRBV5-1 and TRBJ2-7): KAGVTQTPRYLIKTRGQQVTLSCSPISGHRSVSWYQQTPGQGLQFLFEYFSETQRNKGNFPGRFSGRQFSNSRSEMNVSTLELGDSALYLCASSWGQGENYEQYFGPGTRLTVT.

The table lists this clone with a few counts. This chain links TRBV7-2 with TRBJ2-3, with 12 bases fitting TRBD2. V was pared by 7 bases and J by 3 bases, with 5 bases of the junction left unmatched. Germline values: CDR1 SGHTA, CDR2 FQGNSA. The CDR3 totals 15 residues. In nucleotides, the CDR3 is TGTGCCAGCACCCTAGCGGGGGGGCCGACAGATACGCAGTATTTT. It encodes CASTLAGGPTDTQYF. Complete variable domain (other parts from reference TRBV7-2 and TRBJ2-3): GAGVSQSPSNKVTEKGKDVELRCDPISGHTALYWYRQSLGQGLEFLIYFQGNSAPDKSGLPSDRFSAERTGGSVSTLTIQRTQQEDSAVYLCASTLAGGPTDTQYFGPGTRLTVL.

This chain links TRBV12-5 with TRBJ1-5; 9 bases are a match to TRBD1. Unmatched junction bases numbered 4, after V lost 5 bases and J lost 5 bases. CDR3 length equals 14 residues. Germline CDR1 reads LGHNT; CDR2 reads FRNRAP. This CDR3 is CASGQWTGDQPQHF. The DNA of the CDR3 is TGTGCTAGTGGTCAATGGACAGGGGATCAGCCCCAGCATTTT.

The genes are TRBV5-6 and TRBJ2-7; 7 bases are a match to TRBD2. With 4 bases clipped from V and 2 bases from J, the junction kept 6 bases outside the gene matches. Germline V gives CDR1 SGHDT, CDR2 YYEEEE. CDR3 length: 14 amino acids. DNA of the CDR3: TGTGCCAGCAGCCCTGGGAGGGGCGCCTACGAGCAGTACTTC. As protein: CASSPGRGAYEQYF.

This clone was recorded a few times. The chain is built from TRBV28 and TRBJ2-7, with 8 positions matching TRBD2. Unmatched junction bases numbered 4, after V lost 7 bases and J lost 2 bases. The CDR3 extends over 13 amino acids. Germline lookup yields CDR1 MDHEN and CDR2 SYDVKM. This CDR3 reads CASNQREPYEQYF. The CDR3 DNA follows: TGTGCCAGCAACCAGCGGGAGCCCTACGAGCAGTACTTC.

J is TRBJ1-2 and V is TRBV2; no definite D call. Germline CDR1 SNHLY, CDR2 FYNNEI. V dropped 4 bases and J dropped 8 bases, with 11 bases sitting between them. This CDR3 has 12 amino acids. CDR3: CASSAEGDGYTF. The CDR3 DNA follows: TGTGCCAGCAGTGCCGAGGGAGACGGCTACACCTTC.